Here is one T cell receptor (beta chain) with its context. This clonotype was seen a few times. Its target antigen remains unknown. Base qualities are missing; no much larger clone stands one base away. The library relied on 5' RACE. TCRdb records NextSeq 500 as the sequencer. In the TCR library protocol, unique molecular identifiers were attached to individual cDNA molecules to correct for PCR bias and sequencing error. Sequencing covered both TCR alpha and beta chains, and within each sample the abundances of alpha and beta sequences were tightly co-correlated. The authors' pipeline ran thus. Decombinator V4 was used to annotate the V gene, J gene and CDR3 of the TCR sequences. Expanded TCRs were defined as changing significantly between any two time points under a Poisson model with p below 0.0001. TCR abundances were normalised to the total number of TCRs sequenced in each sample and reported as counts per million. TRAV1-2 paired with TRAJ12, TRAJ20 or TRAJ33 defined MAIT TCRs, while TRAV10 paired with TRAJ18 defined iNKT TCRs. VDJdb, accessed 1 November 2021, was searched for CMV, EBV and SARS-CoV-2 annotated TCRs, with TCRs annotated for multiple antigens excluded. Starting from the raw public reads, TCRdb applied fastp trimming at Q25, assembled clones with MiXCR and retained in-frame beta chains. Each CDR3 protein appears once, grouped with its most common genes and DNA. The V and J calls were not made by the authors but by TCRdb's processing. The sample includes about 83,000 distinct CDR3 sequences, with about 12% observed a single time. The leading ten clones occupy 6.5% of the sample.

The study was a case-control design nested within a healthcare worker cohort in London, UK, with weekly nasopharyngeal swab PCR tests and blood sampling. Healthcare workers were enrolled in the week of the UK lockdown, from 23 to 31 March 2020, and were followed every week for up to roughly 15 weeks. This specimen belongs to a study of early T cells in non-severe SARS-CoV-2 infection (dated by TCRdb to the early 2020s). For context, the study as a whole: Because TCR sequencing was done on bulk RNA from unsorted whole blood, the alpha and beta chains could not be paired.

The full study reports these points: Matching against VDJdb was skewed toward anti-spike CD8 responses, likely underestimated virus-specific expansions, and missed private and CD4 specificities.

The junction shows trimming of 0 bases on V and 0 bases on J, plus 14 bases between the germline ends. The CDR3 holds 16 amino acids from the cysteine to the phenylalanine. Here the CDR3 DNA is all that survives: 48 bases in frame from base 1. As encoded in the germline V gene (reference sequence), CDR1 is GTSNPN while CDR2 is SVGIG. Sequencing used whole blood. The source is an adult who was a healthcare worker with PCR-confirmed SARS-CoV-2 infection or an uninfected control (not recorded which). Here the chain combines TRBV30 and TRBJ2-5, and perhaps TRBD2 as D gene, on 6 matching bases. CDR3 region: CAWSVLGGDYQETQYF. The bases read TGTGCCTGGAGTGTACTCGGCGGGGATTACCAAGAGACCCAGTACTTC.